A single sample is the source of the 20 T cell receptor beta chains below, sequenced in a study of T cells in women clearing cervical HPV infection. Assay used: immunoSEQ multiplex PCR; TCRdb lists only in-frame clones, some missing. The sample totals approximately 31,000 clones. Sequencing was carried out using blood buffy coat. All receptors derive from a woman between 18 and 70 years old with a cervical HPV16 infection that either progressed to CIN3+ or cleared (not recorded which).

About this clone: Read sequence stops 3 residues before the CDR3 end, and the germline J gene provides the missing end. This chain uses TRBV7-3 with TRBJ2-1; TRBD2 aligns across 10 bases. Germline V lookup: CDR1 SGHTA, CDR2 FQGTGA. This CDR3 has 13 amino acids. The trim removed 8 bases at V and 5 bases at J, leaving 3 bases unmatched. The covered CDR3 bases are TGTGCCAGCCAGCGGGGGGGCCACAATGAG. Protein: CASQRGGHNE. In full, the CDR3 is CASQRGGHNEQFF.

To note about this clone: With the read ending 3 residues before the CDR3 end, the germline J gene is used to fill in that end. The rearrangement links TRBV6-2 or TRBV6-3 to TRBJ1-1; a weak D match, TRBD1 (6 bases). CDR3 length: 16 residues. Trimming pared 0 bases from V and 2 bases from J, leaving 13 bases between. CDR1 and CDR2 from the germline V gene are MNHEY and SVGEGT. CDR3 sequence reads: CASSYSWLQGNTEAFF. The CDR3 DNA, read in part, is TGTGCCAGCAGTTACTCCTGGTTACAGGGTAACACTGAA.

A remark on this clone: With the read ending 3 residues before the CDR3 end, the germline J gene is used to fill in that end. This rearrangement joins TRBV7-2 to TRBJ2-1; D might be TRBD2 (6 bases). V lost 1 base, J lost 4 bases, and 8 bases lay in between. The CDR3 runs 14 residues. Germline CDR1 SGHTA, CDR2 FQGNSA. CDR3 residues: CASSLGLGYNEQFF. CDR3 DNA, as far as it was read: TGTGCCAGCAGCTTAGGACTAGGGTACAATGAG.

This clone is deemed medium-sized (0.01 to 0.1%) by its frequency. The read gets to within 3 residues of the CDR3 end, and the germline J gene fills in the rest. V and J are TRBV18 and TRBJ2-6; no firm D call. The germline gives CDR1 KGHSH, CDR2 LQKENI. V dropped 2 bases and J dropped 0 bases, with 14 bases sitting between them. This CDR3 has 18 residues. The DNA read from the CDR3 is TGTGCCAGCTCACCATTGGCAGGTGTGCTCTCTGGGGCCAACGTC. It translates to CASSPLAGVLSGANV. The entire CDR3 reads CASSPLAGVLSGANVLTF.

With respect to this clone: Read coverage stops 3 residues before the CDR3 terminus; the germline J gene supplies the remainder. V usage is TRBV28 and J usage is TRBJ2-7; D is ambiguous. Germline CDR1 and CDR2: MDHEN and SYDVKM. The CDR3 consists of 18 residues. Trimming took 2 bases from V and 0 from J, leaving 20 bases between them. The CDR3 bases that were read are TGTGCCAGCAGTTTAAGTCCCTATCTGGGCAGTACCTCCTACGAG. Its protein product is CASSLSPYLGSTSYE. The whole CDR3 protein reads CASSLSPYLGSTSYEQYF.

Of note for this clone: The read ends 3 residues before the CDR3 terminus; that terminus is restored from the germline J gene. The rearrangement links TRBV7-9 to TRBJ2-5, with 7 bases aligning to TRBD1. Unmatched junction bases numbered 7, after V lost 4 bases and J lost 5 bases. Germline V lookup: CDR1 SEHNR, CDR2 FQNEAQ (reference sequence). The CDR3 is 14 residues long. CDR3 DNA (partial): TGTGCCAGCAGCTCTAAGGGGGCAACCGAGACC. It specifies CASSSKGATET. The whole CDR3 sequence reads CASSSKGATETQYF.

Comments on this clone: From the germline J gene comes the end of the CDR3, since the read stops 3 residues before it. V and J are TRBV5-4 and TRBJ2-3; perhaps TRBD2 as D (6 bases). The CDR3 has 13 residues. The germline gives CDR1 SGHNT, CDR2 YYREEE (reference sequence). The ends were cut back, 4 bases at V and 4 bases at J, with 10 bases in the middle. The chain's CDR3 is CASSVWRADTQYF. CDR3 DNA (partial): TGTGCCAGCAGCGTATGGAGGGCAGATACG.

Of note for this clone: The read ends 3 residues before the CDR3 terminus; that terminus is restored from the germline J gene. J is TRBJ1-2 and V is TRBV20-1; 7 bases match TRBD1. V lost 5 bases, J lost 3 bases, and 6 bases stayed unmatched. CDR1 is DFQATT and CDR2 is SNEGSKA in the germline V gene (reference sequence). This CDR3 has 13 amino acids. Partial CDR3 DNA: TGCAGTGCTCCTCCTACAGGGGACTATGGC. This encodes CSAPPTGDYG. The full CDR3 is CSAPPTGDYGYTF.

About this clone: Coverage ceases 3 residues before the CDR3 finishes, and the germline J gene fills in the end. The rearrangement uses TRBV19 and TRBJ2-1; TRBD2 matches 12 bases. The ends lost 10 bases at V and 4 bases at J; junction bases unmatched: 11. Per germline, CDR1 LNHDA and CDR2 SQIVND (reference sequence). The CDR3 sequence is 16 residues long. CDR3 amino acids: CATSSGGAFGYNEQFF. CDR3 DNA, as far as it was read: TGTGCCACTTCTAGCGGGGGGGCCTTTGGATACAATGAG.

A note on this clone: With the read ending 3 residues before the CDR3 end, the germline J gene is used to fill in that end. The chain has TRBV2 and TRBJ1-4; possibly TRBD1 for D (5 bases). This CDR3 contains 16 residues. Germline CDR1 reads SNHLY; CDR2 reads FYNNEI. The germline V and J ends were trimmed by 6 bases and 7 bases, with 21 bases remaining between them. The sequenced part of the CDR3 DNA is TGTGCCAGCAGGAAAGAGGGGCAGCTTATTGGTGAAAAA. It encodes CASRKEGQLIGEK. The entire CDR3 protein is CASRKEGQLIGEKLFF.

As regards this clone: Read coverage stops 3 residues before the CDR3 terminus; the germline J gene supplies the remainder. The chain joins TRBV20-1 to TRBJ1-5, with 11 positions matching TRBD1. With V trimmed by 4 bases and J by 6 bases, 8 bases remained unmatched. The CDR3 contains 15 residues. Germline V gene sequence: CDR1 DFQATT, CDR2 SNEGSKA (reference sequence). The CDR3 here is CSATRTGGVGQPQHF. The part of the CDR3 DNA that was read is TGCAGTGCTACCCGGACAGGGGGCGTCGGTCAGCCC.

A word on this clone: Sequencing ends 3 residues short of the CDR3 end; the germline J gene provides the rest. The chain couples TRBV18 to TRBJ2-2; 11 nucleotides align to TRBD1. Germline CDR1 and CDR2: KGHSH and LQKENI. This CDR3 is built from 15 residues. The CDR3 here is CASSPGTGGYSPLFF. The part of the CDR3 DNA that was read is TGTGCCAGCTCACCAGGGACAGGGGGTTATTCGCCG.

The CDR3 sequence: CASSESRDEKLFF. Partial CDR3 DNA: TGTGCCAGCAGTGAATCGAGGGATGAAAAA. This rearrangement joins TRBV2 to TRBJ1-4; no definite D call. The CDR3 end is not reached by the read, which stops 3 residues before it; the germline J gene fills it in. Trimming took off 2 bases at V and 6 bases at J, with 7 bases between the two ends. Germline CDR1 and CDR2: SNHLY and FYNNEI. This CDR3 comprises 13 residues.

Comments on this clone: Read data end 3 residues before the CDR3 end; the end is taken from the germline J gene. The chain couples TRBV5-1 to TRBJ2-7; D is possibly TRBD2 (7 bases). The CDR3 is 15 amino acids. The germline CDR1 and CDR2 sequences are SGHRS and YFSETQ. V lost 4 bases, J lost 2 bases, and 16 bases lay in between. The sequenced part of the CDR3 DNA is TGCGCCAGCAGCGGAGGGGGGGGGACCCCCTACGAG. Translated: CASSGGGGTPYE. The full CDR3 is CASSGGGGTPYEQYF.

A word on this clone: Read coverage stops 3 residues before the CDR3 terminus; the germline J gene supplies the remainder. This chain joins TRBV19 and TRBJ1-2; D remains ambiguous. This CDR3 is 15 amino acids long. The V end lost 5 bases, the J end lost 5 bases, and 18 bases lay between the germline ends. Germline V gene data show CDR1 as LNHDA and CDR2 as SQIVND (reference sequence). CDR3 loop: CASSPLTPRVYGYTF. Incomplete CDR3 DNA: TGTGCCAGTAGTCCCCTGACACCCCGAGTTTATGGC.

On this clone: With the read ending 3 residues before the CDR3 end, the germline J gene is used to fill in that end. The V and J genes are TRBV18 and TRBJ2-2; D gene ambiguous. Germline assignment: CDR1 KGHSH and CDR2 LQKENI. There are 15 residues in the CDR3. The part of the CDR3 DNA that was read is TGTGCCAGCTCACCCAGTAAGAATTATAATTCACCG. It yields the protein CASSPSKNYNSP. The CDR3 reads in full as CASSPSKNYNSPLFF.

As for this clone: The read ends 3 residues before the CDR3 terminus; that terminus is restored from the germline J gene. The chain couples TRBV18 to TRBJ1-1, with TRBD1 as a possible D gene (5 bases). Germline CDR1 and CDR2: KGHSH and LQKENI. This CDR3 is built from 14 residues. V was shortened by 4 bases and J by 1 base, with 10 bases between the two germline ends. Here the CDR3 reads CASSQTDSNTEAFF. Partial CDR3 DNA: TGTGCCAGCTCACAGACAGACTCGAACACTGAA.

CDR3 DNA, as far as it was read: TGTGCCAGCAGTGAAAACGGTGAAAAA. It is translated as CASSENGEK. The whole CDR3 protein is CASSENGEKLFF. The chain links TRBV2 to TRBJ1-4; D gene unclear. Read coverage stops 3 residues before the CDR3 terminus; the germline J gene supplies the remainder. Deletions cut 2 bases from V and 7 bases from J, with 5 bases between. In germline, CDR1 is SNHLY, CDR2 FYNNEI. CDR3 length: 12 residues.

A word on this clone: The CDR3 is cut off 3 residues early in the read; its end comes from the germline J gene. The V call is TRBV18, the J call TRBJ2-1; weak D call: TRBD2 (5 bases). The CDR3 is made up of 13 amino acids. Germline CDR1 and CDR2: KGHSH and LQKENI. Trimming took off 2 bases at V and 9 bases at J, with 11 bases between the two ends. CDR3 DNA (partial): TGTGCCAGCTCACCAATCCCGGGGAGTGAG. It codes for CASSPIPGSE. The CDR3 in its entirety is CASSPIPGSEQFF.

In the case of this clone: The read terminates 3 residues before the CDR3 end, so the remaining end is supplied by the germline J gene. The rearrangement links TRBV10-1 to TRBJ2-3, with 8 nucleotides matching TRBD2. The CDR3 is 17 residues long. The germline V gene encodes CDR1 WNHNN and CDR2 SYGVQD (reference sequence). The DNA read from the CDR3 is TGCGCCAGCAGTGAATTTATGGCGGGGGGCACGGAAGAGACG. It is translated as CASSEFMAGGTEET. The full CDR3 sequence reads CASSEFMAGGTEETQYF.